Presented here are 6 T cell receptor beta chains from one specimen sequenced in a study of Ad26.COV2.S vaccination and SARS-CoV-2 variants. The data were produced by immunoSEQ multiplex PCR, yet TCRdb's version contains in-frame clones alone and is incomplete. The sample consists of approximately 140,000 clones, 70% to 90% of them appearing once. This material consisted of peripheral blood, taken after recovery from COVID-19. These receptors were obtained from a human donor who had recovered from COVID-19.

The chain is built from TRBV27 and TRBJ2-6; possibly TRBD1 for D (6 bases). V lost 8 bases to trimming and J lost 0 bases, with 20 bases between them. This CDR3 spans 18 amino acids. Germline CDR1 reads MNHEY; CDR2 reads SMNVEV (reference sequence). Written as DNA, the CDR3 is TGTGCCAGCCAACCGTGGGGGCTCTCGAACTCTGGGGCCAACGTCCTGACTTTC. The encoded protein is CASQPWGLSNSGANVLTF.

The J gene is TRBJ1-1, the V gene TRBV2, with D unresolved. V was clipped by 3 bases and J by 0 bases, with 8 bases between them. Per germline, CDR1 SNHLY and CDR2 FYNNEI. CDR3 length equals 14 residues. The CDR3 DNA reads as TGTGCCAGCAGTGAGGTCATACTGAACACTGAAGCTTTCTTT. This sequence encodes CASSEVILNTEAFF.

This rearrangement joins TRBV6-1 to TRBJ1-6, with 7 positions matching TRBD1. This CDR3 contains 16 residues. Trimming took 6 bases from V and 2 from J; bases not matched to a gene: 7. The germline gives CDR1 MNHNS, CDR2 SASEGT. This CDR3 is CASREPTGTYNSPLHF. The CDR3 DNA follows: TGTGCCAGCAGGGAACCGACAGGGACCTATAATTCACCCCTCCACTTT.

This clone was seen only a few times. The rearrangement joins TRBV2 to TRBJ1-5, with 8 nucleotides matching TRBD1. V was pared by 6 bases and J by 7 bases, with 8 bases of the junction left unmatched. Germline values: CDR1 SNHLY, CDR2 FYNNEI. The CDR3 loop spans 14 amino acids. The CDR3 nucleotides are TGTGCCAGCAGCGCGAGACAGGGGCCCCAGCCCCAGCATTTT. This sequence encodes CASSARQGPQPQHF.

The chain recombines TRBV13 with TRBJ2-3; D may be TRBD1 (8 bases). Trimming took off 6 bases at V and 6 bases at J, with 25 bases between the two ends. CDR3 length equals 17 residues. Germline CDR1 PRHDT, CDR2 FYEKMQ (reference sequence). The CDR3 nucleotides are TGTGCCAGCAGAGAAGCGGGGACAGGCGTCACCACGGATACGCAGTATTTT. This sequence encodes CASREAGTGVTTDTQYF.

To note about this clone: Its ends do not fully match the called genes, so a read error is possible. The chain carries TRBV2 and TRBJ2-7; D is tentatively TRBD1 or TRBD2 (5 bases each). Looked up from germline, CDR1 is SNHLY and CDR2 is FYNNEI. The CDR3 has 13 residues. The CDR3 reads CASSEGVVGVQYF. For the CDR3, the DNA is TGTGCCAGCAGCGAAGGGGTTGTGGGGGTGCAGTACTTC. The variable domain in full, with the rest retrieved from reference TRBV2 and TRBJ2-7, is EPEVTQTPSHQVTQMGQEVILRCVPISNHLYFYWYRQILGQKVEFLVSFYNNEISEKSEIFDDQFSVERPDGSNFTLKIRSTKLEDSAMYFCASSEGVVGVQYFGPGTRLTVT.